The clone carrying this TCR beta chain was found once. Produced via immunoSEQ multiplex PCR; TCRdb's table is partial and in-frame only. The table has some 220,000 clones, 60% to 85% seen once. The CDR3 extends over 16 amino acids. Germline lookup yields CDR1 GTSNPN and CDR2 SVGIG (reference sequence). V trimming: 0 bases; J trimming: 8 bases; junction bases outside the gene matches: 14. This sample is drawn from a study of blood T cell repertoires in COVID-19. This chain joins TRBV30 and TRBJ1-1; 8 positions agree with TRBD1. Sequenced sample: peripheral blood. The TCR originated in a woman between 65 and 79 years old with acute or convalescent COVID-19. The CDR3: CAWSVYAGTGQSEAFF. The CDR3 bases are TGTGCCTGGAGTGTATACGCCGGGACAGGTCAATCCGAAGCTTTCTTT. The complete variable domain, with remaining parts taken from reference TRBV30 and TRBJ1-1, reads SQTIHQWPATLVQPVGSPLSLECTVEGTSNPNLYWYRQAAGRGLQLLFYSVGIGQISSEVPQNLSASRPQDRQFILSSKKLLLSDSGFYLCAWSVYAGTGQSEAFFGQGTRLTVV.